A single sample is the source of the 18 T cell receptor beta chains below, sequenced in a study of T cells after somatic rescue of genetic block. Clones were sequenced by immunoSEQ multiplex PCR, and TCRdb holds only the in-frame ones, with some missing. Of roughly 120,000 clones in the sample, 75% to 95% were seen once. The specimen was peripheral blood mononuclear cells (PBMCs). These receptors were obtained from a woman under 30.

The V gene is TRBV7-2, the J gene TRBJ2-1; TRBD2 matches at 11 bases. The CDR3 is 15 residues long. The V and J ends lost 1 base and 9 bases, in that order; junction bases with no gene match: 5. Germline V CDR1 and CDR2: SGHTA, FQGNSA. CDR3 region: CASSLGLAGWSEQFF. The CDR3 DNA reads TGTGCCAGCAGCTTAGGACTAGCGGGGTGGAGTGAGCAGTTCTTC.

V is TRBV6-6 and J is TRBJ1-1; D may be TRBD1 (5 bases). This CDR3 is 14 amino acids long. CDR1 is MNHNY and CDR2 is SVGAGI in the germline V gene (reference sequence). Trimming shortened V by 8 bases and J by 6 bases, and 19 bases separated the two germline ends. This chain's CDR3 is CASRIAQGRAEAFF. The CDR3 DNA reads TGTGCCAGCCGCATAGCCCAGGGAAGGGCTGAAGCTTTCTTT.

The chain couples TRBV19 to TRBJ1-4; 7 bases fit TRBD1. J gave up 3 bases and V 8 bases, and 12 bases lay outside the gene matches. The CDR3 is made up of 16 amino acids. Germline-derived CDR1 and CDR2 are LNHDA and SQIVND (reference sequence). This chain's CDR3 is CASAQLYGTANEKLFF. The CDR3 DNA follows: TGTGCCAGTGCCCAACTCTACGGGACAGCTAATGAAAAACTGTTTTTT.

This sequence joins TRBV7-2 and TRBJ1-6; 8 bases agree with TRBD1. The V gene's germline CDR1 is SGHTA and CDR2 FQGNSA. This CDR3 has 15 amino acids. The ends lost 2 bases at V and 6 bases at J; junction bases unmatched: 3. CDR3 in amino acids: CASSLQGAGNSPLHF. In DNA form, the CDR3 reads TGTGCCAGCAGCTTACAGGGGGCAGGTAATTCACCCCTCCACTTT.

This clone has only one observation. V and J are TRBV7-9 and TRBJ2-7; 9 bases align to TRBD2. CDR3 length equals 17 residues. Germline V CDR1 and CDR2: SEHNR, FQNEAQ (reference sequence). With 1 base clipped from V and 3 bases from J, the junction kept 10 bases outside the gene matches. The CDR3 region has the DNA TGTGCCAGCAGCTTAGGTCAGCGGGGGGCTGTCCTCTACGAGCAGTACTTC. Translated: CASSLGQRGAVLYEQYF.

The chain links TRBV27 to TRBJ2-1, with 9 bases fitting TRBD1. With 3 bases clipped from V and 7 bases from J, the junction kept 13 bases outside the gene matches. The germline V gene encodes CDR1 MNHEY and CDR2 SMNVEV (reference sequence). This CDR3 is built from 17 residues. The CDR3 here is CASSFGGRTGGWNEQFF. The CDR3 DNA is TGTGCCAGCAGTTTCGGCGGTCGCACAGGGGGCTGGAATGAGCAGTTCTTC.

The V gene is TRBV28, the J gene TRBJ1-5, with D tentatively TRBD1 (5 bases). Germline CDR1 is MDHEN and CDR2 is SYDVKM. The CDR3 runs to 16 residues. Deletions cut 5 bases from V and 3 bases from J, with 17 bases between. The CDR3 DNA is TGTGCCAGCAGTACCCGGGGGGGGTCACTCAATCAGCCCCAGCATTTT. This gives the protein CASSTRGGSLNQPQHF.

The CDR3 DNA reads as TGCGCCAGCAGCCAATTTAGTCAGGGACAGGGAGAATTTGGCTACACCTTC. Protein product: CASSQFSQGQGEFGYTF. The rearrangement links TRBV4-1 to TRBJ1-2; TRBD1 matches 9 bases. CDR1 and CDR2 from the germline V gene are MGHRA and YSYEKL. This CDR3 is 17 amino acids long. V was pared by 2 bases and J by 7 bases, with 14 bases of the junction left unmatched.

The V and J genes are TRBV4-1 and TRBJ2-2; D gene ambiguous. Trimming cost V 1 base and J 6 bases, with 12 bases left between them. The CDR3 has 15 residues. In germline, CDR1 is MGHRA, CDR2 YSYEKL. The CDR3 coding sequence is TGCGCCAGCAGCCAAGCACATATTCCCTCCGGGGAGCTGTTTTTT. Translation gives CASSQAHIPSGELFF.

The chain combines TRBV19 with TRBJ2-1; tentatively, D is TRBD2 (5 bases). The CDR3 runs to 14 residues. Looked up from germline, CDR1 is LNHDA and CDR2 is SQIVND (reference sequence). V lost 5 bases, J lost 6 bases, and 14 bases lay in between. The CDR3 nucleotides are TGTGCCAGTAGTCGAGCGGATCACCCCAATGAGCAGTTCTTC. This sequence encodes CASSRADHPNEQFF.

The count of this clone is one. The chain carries TRBV28 and TRBJ2-5; no clear D gene. The germline V and J ends were trimmed by 6 bases and 1 base, with 6 bases remaining between them. This CDR3 region has 12 residues. The germline gives CDR1 MDHEN, CDR2 SYDVKM. CDR3 region: CASRRRQETQYF. The CDR3 coding sequence is TGTGCCAGCAGACGGCGCCAAGAGACCCAGTACTTC.

The chain carries TRBV10-3 and TRBJ1-5, with a weak D call TRBD1 (5 bases). The CDR3 totals 12 residues. The V end lost 10 bases, the J end lost 5 bases, and 12 bases lay between the germline ends. Germline V gene lookup returns CDR1 ENHRY and CDR2 SYGVKD. The CDR3 is CATGTDYQPQHF. Written as DNA, the CDR3 is TGTGCCACCGGGACTGACTATCAGCCCCAGCATTTT.

The chain joins TRBV9 to TRBJ2-5, with D unresolved. The ends were cut back, 4 bases at V and 6 bases at J, with 13 bases in the middle. The CDR3 has 13 amino acids. Germline V CDR1 and CDR2: SGDLS, YYNGEE. The CDR3 spells CASSLNQGQTQYF. The CDR3 DNA reads as TGTGCCAGCAGCCTCAACCAAGGACAGACCCAGTACTTC.

The rearrangement links TRBV4-2 to TRBJ1-2, with D perhaps TRBD1 (6 bases). The CDR3 is 14 residues long. The germline V and J ends were trimmed by 5 bases and 8 bases, with 18 bases remaining between them. Germline CDR1 reads LGHNA; CDR2 reads YNFKEQ. This CDR3 is CASSSHEGGKGYTF. The CDR3 DNA is TGTGCCAGCAGCTCACACGAGGGGGGGAAGGGCTACACCTTC.

The chain is built from TRBV27 and TRBJ2-1, with TRBD2 as a possible D gene (5 bases). This CDR3 is 14 amino acids long. Germline V gene sequence: CDR1 MNHEY, CDR2 SMNVEV (reference sequence). V was shortened by 5 bases and J by 1 base, with 9 bases between the two germline ends. Written as DNA, the CDR3 is TGTGCCAGCAGTGGAGGTCTGTCCTACAATGAGCAGTTCTTC. Translation: CASSGGLSYNEQFF.

The chain carries TRBV28 and TRBJ2-7; 10 nucleotides line up with TRBD1. Trimming took 5 bases from V and 3 from J; bases not matched to a gene: 7. The CDR3 length is 15 residues. The V gene's germline CDR1 is MDHEN and CDR2 SYDVKM. The CDR3 loop is CASSTTGTGVYEQYF. The CDR3 region has the DNA TGTGCCAGCAGTACAACCGGGACAGGGGTCTACGAGCAGTACTTC.

The V call is TRBV7-9, the J call TRBJ2-7; unclear D gene. Germline V lookup: CDR1 SEHNR, CDR2 FQNEAQ (reference sequence). The CDR3 loop spans 13 amino acids. Deletions cut 2 bases from V and 2 bases from J, with 7 bases between. DNA for the CDR3: TGTGCCAGCAGCTTAAGGGCAGCCTACGAGCAGTACTTC. This encodes CASSLRAAYEQYF.

This chain links TRBV10-3 with TRBJ2-3, with 9 bases lining up with TRBD2. The CDR3 is 16 residues long. Per germline, CDR1 ENHRY and CDR2 SYGVKD. With V trimmed by 6 bases and J by 3 bases, 10 bases remained unmatched. The CDR3 protein is CAISPKSGGITDTQYF. Written as DNA, the CDR3 is TGTGCCATCAGCCCCAAAAGCGGGGGGATAACAGATACGCAGTATTTT.